Listed below are T cell receptor beta chains from one sample, sequenced in a study of shared clonotypes between healthy human individuals. Profiled with immunoSEQ multiplex PCR; TCRdb holds only in-frame clones, not every one. The sample yields about 2,100,000 clones, roughly 91% seen once. Input material: naive CD8+ T cells from PBMCs. The receptors were gathered from a man aged 18 to 29 in good health. Some clones in this sample may be carry-over from other donors' samples. CDR3s include the opening cysteine and the closing phenylalanine or tryptophan. A D gene is named only where the DNA matches it firmly.

d_call: TRBD1; j_call: TRBJ1-4; v_call: TRBV27; cdr3_nt: TGTGCCAGCAGTTCCTACAGGGGGGTCAATGAAAAACTGTTTTTT; cdr3_aa: CASSSYRGVNEKLFF
d_call: -; j_call: TRBJ2-6; v_call: TRBV5-8; cdr3_nt: TGTGCCAGCAGCTTGGGACAGGTTTCTGGGGCCAACGTCCTGACTTTC; cdr3_aa: CASSLGQVSGANVLTF
d_call: -; j_call: TRBJ2-7; v_call: TRBV21-1; cdr3_nt: TGTGCCAGCATGGACAGGCAATCGAACTACGAGCAGTACTTC; cdr3_aa: CASMDRQSNYEQYF
d_call: TRBD2; j_call: TRBJ2-5; v_call: TRBV4-3; cdr3_nt: TGCGCCAGCAGCCAAGGACTAGCGGGAGCAGAGACCCAGTACTTC; cdr3_aa: CASSQGLAGAETQYF
d_call: TRBD2; j_call: TRBJ2-3; v_call: TRBV14; cdr3_nt: TGTGCCAGCAGCCAAGTCTCGCGGGAGATGATCCGTTACACAGATACGCAGTATTTT; cdr3_aa: CASSQVSREMIRYTDTQYF
d_call: TRBD2; j_call: TRBJ2-3; v_call: TRBV27; cdr3_nt: TGTGCCAGCAGTTTATGGGGACTAGCGGGAGCAGATACGCAGTATTTT; cdr3_aa: CASSLWGLAGADTQYF
d_call: -; j_call: TRBJ2-7; v_call: TRBV11-1; cdr3_nt: TGTGCCAGCAGCTTAGCAAGGGGAACTTCACCTTACGAGCAGTACTTC; cdr3_aa: CASSLARGTSPYEQYF
d_call: TRBD1; j_call: TRBJ2-7; v_call: TRBV7-2; cdr3_nt: TGTGCCAGCAGCTTTTTCCCCGGGACAGTCTACGAGCAGTACTTC; cdr3_aa: CASSFFPGTVYEQYF
d_call: -; j_call: TRBJ1-5; v_call: TRBV6-5; cdr3_nt: TGTGCCAGCAGTGGACACTATAGCAATCAGCCCCAGCATTTT; cdr3_aa: CASSGHYSNQPQHF
d_call: -; j_call: TRBJ1-1; v_call: TRBV6-5; cdr3_nt: TGTGCCAGCAGGGTGGGACCTGGGACTGAAGCTTTCTTT; cdr3_aa: CASRVGPGTEAFF
d_call: -; j_call: TRBJ2-7; v_call: TRBV5-4; cdr3_nt: TGTGCCAGCAGCTCCACAGGGATCCACGAGCAGTACTTC; cdr3_aa: CASSSTGIHEQYF
d_call: -; j_call: TRBJ1-1; v_call: TRBV6-5; cdr3_nt: TGTGCCAGCAGTACCGACACGGGTACTGAAGCTTTCTTT; cdr3_aa: CASSTDTGTEAFF
d_call: TRBD1; j_call: TRBJ2-7; v_call: TRBV27; cdr3_nt: TGTGCCAGCAGGCGGCGGGGACAGGGGATCTACGAGCAGTACTTC; cdr3_aa: CASRRRGQGIYEQYF
d_call: -; j_call: TRBJ2-5; v_call: TRBV7-9; cdr3_nt: TGTGCCAGCAGCCCAAATCCGGGACTCTTTATGTGGGAGACCCAGTACTTC; cdr3_aa: CASSPNPGLFMWETQYF